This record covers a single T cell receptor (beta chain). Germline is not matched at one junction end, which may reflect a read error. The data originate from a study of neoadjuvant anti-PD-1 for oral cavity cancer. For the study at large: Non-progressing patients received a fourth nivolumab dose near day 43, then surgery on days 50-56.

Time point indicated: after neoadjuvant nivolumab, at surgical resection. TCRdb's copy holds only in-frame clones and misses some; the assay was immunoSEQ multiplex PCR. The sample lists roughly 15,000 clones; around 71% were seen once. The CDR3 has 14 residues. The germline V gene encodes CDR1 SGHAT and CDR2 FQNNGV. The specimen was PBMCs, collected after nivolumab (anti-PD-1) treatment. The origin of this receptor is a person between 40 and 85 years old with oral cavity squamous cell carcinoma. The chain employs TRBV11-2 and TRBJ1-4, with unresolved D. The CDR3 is CASSLNSGNEELFF. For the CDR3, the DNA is TGTGCCAGCAGCTTAAATTCCGGTAATGAAGAACTGTTTTTT.